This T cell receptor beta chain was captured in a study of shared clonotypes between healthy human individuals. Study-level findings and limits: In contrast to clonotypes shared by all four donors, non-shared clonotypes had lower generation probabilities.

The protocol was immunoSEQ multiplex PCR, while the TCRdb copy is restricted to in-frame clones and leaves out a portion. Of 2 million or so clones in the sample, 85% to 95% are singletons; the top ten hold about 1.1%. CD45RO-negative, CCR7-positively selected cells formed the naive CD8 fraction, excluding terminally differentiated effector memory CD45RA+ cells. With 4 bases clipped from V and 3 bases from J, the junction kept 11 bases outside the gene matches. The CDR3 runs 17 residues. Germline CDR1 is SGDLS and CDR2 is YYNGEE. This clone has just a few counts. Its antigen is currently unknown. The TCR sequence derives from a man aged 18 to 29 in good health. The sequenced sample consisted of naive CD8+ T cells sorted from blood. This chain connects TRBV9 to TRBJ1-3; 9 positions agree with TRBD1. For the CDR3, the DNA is TGTGCCAGCAGCCCTGGACAGGGGCCTCAATTTGGAAACACCATATATTTT. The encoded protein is CASSPGQGPQFGNTIYF. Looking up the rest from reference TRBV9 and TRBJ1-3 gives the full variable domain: DSGVTQTPKHLITATGQRVTLRCSPRSGDLSVYWYQQSLDQGLQFLIQYYNGEERAKGNILERFSAQQFPDLHSELNLSSLELGDSALYFCASSPGQGPQFGNTIYFGEGSWLTVV.